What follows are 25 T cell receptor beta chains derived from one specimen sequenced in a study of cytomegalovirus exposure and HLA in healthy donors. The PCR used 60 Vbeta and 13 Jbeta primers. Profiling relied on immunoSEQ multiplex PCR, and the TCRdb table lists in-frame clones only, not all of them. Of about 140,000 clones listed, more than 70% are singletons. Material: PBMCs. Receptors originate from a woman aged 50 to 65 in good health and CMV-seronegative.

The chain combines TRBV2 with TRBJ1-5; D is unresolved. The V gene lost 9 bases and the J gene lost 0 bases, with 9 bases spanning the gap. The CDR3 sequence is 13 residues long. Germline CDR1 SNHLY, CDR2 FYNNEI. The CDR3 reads CASGLFSNQPQHF. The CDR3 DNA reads TGTGCCAGTGGGCTCTTTAGCAATCAGCCCCAGCATTTT.

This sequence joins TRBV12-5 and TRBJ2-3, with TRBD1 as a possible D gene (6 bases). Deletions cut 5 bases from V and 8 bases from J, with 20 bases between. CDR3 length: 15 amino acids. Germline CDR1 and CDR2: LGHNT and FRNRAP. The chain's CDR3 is CASGIRTEGWGTQYF. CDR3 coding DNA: TGTGCTAGTGGTATTAGGACAGAAGGATGGGGTACGCAGTATTTT.

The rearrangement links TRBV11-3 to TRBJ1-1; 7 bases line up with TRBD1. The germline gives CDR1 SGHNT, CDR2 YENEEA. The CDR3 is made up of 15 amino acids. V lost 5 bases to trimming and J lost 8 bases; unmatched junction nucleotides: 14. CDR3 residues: CASSPGGQYEKEAFF. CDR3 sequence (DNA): TGTGCCAGCAGCCCCGGGGGACAGTACGAGAAAGAAGCTTTCTTT. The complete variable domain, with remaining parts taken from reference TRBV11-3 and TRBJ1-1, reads EAGVVQSPRYKIIEKKQPVAFWCNPISGHNTLYWYLQNLGQGPELLIRYENEEAVDDSQLPKDRFSAERLKGVDSTLKIQPAELGDSAVYLCASSPGGQYEKEAFFGQGTRLTVV.

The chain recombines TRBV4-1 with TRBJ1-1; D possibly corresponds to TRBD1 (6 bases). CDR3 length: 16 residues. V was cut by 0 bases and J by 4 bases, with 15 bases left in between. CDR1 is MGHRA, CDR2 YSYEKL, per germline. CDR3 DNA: TGCGCCAGCAGCCAAGAACAGGGCCGGAAGACCACTGAAGCTTTCTTT. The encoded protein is CASSQEQGRKTTEAFF.

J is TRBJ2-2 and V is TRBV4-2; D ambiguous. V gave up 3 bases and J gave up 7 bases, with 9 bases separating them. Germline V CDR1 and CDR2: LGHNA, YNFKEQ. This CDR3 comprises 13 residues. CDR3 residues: CASSHRLGGELFF. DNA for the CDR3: TGTGCCAGCAGCCATCGACTTGGCGGGGAGCTGTTTTTT.

The CDR3 region has the DNA TGTGCCAGCAGTCGAGACACTGAAGCTTTCTTT. Its protein is CASSRDTEAFF. The V gene is TRBV6-5, the J gene TRBJ1-1; D gene unclear. CDR3 length equals 11 residues. Germline V gene data show CDR1 as MNHEY and CDR2 as SVGAGI. The V end was cut by 5 bases, the J end by 3 bases, with 4 bases between.

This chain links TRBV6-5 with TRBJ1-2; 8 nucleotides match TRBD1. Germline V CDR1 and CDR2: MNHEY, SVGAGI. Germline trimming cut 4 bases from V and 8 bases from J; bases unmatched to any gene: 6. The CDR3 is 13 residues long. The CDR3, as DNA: TGTGCCAGCAGTTTTGACAGGGGTAGCGGCTACACCTTC. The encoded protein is CASSFDRGSGYTF.

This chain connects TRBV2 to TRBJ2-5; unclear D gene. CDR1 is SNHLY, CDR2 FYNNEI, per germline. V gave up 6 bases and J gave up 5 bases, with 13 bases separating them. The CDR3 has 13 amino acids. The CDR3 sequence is CASSQQPQETQYF. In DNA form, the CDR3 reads TGTGCCAGCAGCCAACAACCCCAGGAGACCCAGTACTTC.

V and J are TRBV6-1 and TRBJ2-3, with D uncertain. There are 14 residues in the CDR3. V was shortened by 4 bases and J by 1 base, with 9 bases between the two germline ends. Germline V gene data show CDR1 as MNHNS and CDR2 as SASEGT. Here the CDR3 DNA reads TGTGCCAGCAGTGGAAGCTACGGCACAGATACGCAGTATTTT. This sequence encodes CASSGSYGTDTQYF.

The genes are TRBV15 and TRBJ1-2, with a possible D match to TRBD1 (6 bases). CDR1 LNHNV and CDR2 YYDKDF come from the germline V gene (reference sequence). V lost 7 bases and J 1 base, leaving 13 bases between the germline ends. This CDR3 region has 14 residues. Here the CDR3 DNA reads TGTGCCACCACCCCGGACAGATTTAACTATGGCTACACCTTC. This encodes CATTPDRFNYGYTF.

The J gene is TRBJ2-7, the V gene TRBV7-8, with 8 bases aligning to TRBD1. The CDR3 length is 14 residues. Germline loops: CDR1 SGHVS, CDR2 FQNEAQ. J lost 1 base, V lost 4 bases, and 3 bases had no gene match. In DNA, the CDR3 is TGTGCCAGCAGCTCCGGGACAGGATCCTACGAGCAGTACTTC. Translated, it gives CASSSGTGSYEQYF.

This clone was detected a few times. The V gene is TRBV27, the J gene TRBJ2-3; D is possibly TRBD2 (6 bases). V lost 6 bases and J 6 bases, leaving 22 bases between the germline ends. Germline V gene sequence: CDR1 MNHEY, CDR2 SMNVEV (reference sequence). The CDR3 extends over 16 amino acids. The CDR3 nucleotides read TGTGCCAGCAGCAAGCCCGGCGGACTATCCGCGGATACGCAGTATTTT. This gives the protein CASSKPGGLSADTQYF.

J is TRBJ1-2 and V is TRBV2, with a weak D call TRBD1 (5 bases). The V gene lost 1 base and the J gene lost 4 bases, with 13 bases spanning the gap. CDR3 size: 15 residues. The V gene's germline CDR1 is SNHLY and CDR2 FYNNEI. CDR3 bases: TGTGCCAGCAGTGAAGTTCAGGCAGGGTTCTATGGCTACACCTTC. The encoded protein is CASSEVQAGFYGYTF.

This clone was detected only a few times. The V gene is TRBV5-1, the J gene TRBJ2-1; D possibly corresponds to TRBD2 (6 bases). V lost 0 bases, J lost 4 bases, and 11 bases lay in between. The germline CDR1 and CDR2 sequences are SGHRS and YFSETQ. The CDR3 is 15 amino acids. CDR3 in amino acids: CASSLEGGLYNEQFF. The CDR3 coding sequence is TGCGCCAGCAGCTTGGAGGGAGGCCTTTACAATGAGCAGTTCTTC.

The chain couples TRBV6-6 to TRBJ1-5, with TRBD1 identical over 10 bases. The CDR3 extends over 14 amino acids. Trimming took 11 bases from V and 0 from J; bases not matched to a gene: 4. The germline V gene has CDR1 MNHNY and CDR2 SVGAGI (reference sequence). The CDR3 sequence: CAVGTGDSNQPQHF. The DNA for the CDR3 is TGTGCCGTCGGGACAGGGGATAGCAATCAGCCCCAGCATTTT.

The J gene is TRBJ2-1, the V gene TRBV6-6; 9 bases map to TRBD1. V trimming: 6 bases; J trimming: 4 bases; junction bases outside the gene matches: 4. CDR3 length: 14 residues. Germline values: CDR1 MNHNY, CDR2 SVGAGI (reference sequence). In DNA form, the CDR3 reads TGTGCCAGCAGGCGGGGACAGGGATACAATGAGCAGTTCTTC. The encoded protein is CASRRGQGYNEQFF.

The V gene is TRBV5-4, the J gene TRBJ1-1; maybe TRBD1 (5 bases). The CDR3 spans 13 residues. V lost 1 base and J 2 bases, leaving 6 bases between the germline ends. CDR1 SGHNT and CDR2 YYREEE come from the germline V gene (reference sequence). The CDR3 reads CASSLTGNTEAFF. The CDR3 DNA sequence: TGTGCCAGCAGCTTGACAGGAAACACTGAAGCTTTCTTT.

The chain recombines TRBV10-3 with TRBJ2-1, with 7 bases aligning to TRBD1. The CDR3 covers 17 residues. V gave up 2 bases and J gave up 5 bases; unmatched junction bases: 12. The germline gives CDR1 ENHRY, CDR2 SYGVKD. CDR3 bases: TGTGCCATCAGTGAGACCCCAGGGGGTGTCGGAGACAATGAGCAGTTCTTC. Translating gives CAISETPGGVGDNEQFF.

CDR3: CASSPRQVASGNTIYF. CDR3 DNA: TGTGCCAGCTCACCACGCCAGGTCGCTAGCGGAAACACCATATATTTT. This sequence joins TRBV18 and TRBJ1-3; D not certain. Germline lookup yields CDR1 KGHSH and CDR2 LQKENI. Between the trimmed V and J ends, which lost 1 base and 4 bases, there was a span of 14 bases. This CDR3 has 16 amino acids.

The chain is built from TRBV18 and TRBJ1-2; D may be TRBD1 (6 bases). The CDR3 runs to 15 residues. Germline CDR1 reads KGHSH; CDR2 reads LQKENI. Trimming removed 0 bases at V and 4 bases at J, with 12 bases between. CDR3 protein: CASSPPTLGGYGYTF. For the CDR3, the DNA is TGTGCCAGCTCACCACCCACCTTAGGGGGCTATGGCTACACCTTC.

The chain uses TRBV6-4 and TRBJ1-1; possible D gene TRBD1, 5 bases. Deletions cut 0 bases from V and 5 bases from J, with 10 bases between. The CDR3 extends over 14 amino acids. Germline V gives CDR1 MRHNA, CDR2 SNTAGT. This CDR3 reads CASSDSNGGTEAFF. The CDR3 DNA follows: TGTGCCAGCAGTGACTCGAACGGGGGAACTGAAGCTTTCTTT.

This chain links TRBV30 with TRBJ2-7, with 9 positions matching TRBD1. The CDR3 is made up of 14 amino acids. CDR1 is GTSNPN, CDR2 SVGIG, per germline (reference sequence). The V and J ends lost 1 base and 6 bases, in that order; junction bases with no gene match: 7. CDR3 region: CAWSDGTGRPEQYF. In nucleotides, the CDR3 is TGTGCCTGGAGTGACGGGACAGGGAGACCCGAGCAGTACTTC.

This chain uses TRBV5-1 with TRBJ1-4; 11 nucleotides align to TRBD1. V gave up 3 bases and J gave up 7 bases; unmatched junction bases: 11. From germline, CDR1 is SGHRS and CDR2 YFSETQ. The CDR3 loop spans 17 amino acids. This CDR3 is CASSSGQGVFRGEKLFF. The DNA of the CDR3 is TGCGCCAGCAGCTCGGGACAGGGGGTCTTTAGGGGTGAAAAACTGTTTTTT.

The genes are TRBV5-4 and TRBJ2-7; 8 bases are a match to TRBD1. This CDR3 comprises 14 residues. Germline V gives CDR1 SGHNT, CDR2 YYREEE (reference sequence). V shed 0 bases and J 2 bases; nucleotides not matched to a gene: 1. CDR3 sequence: CASSLEQGAYEQYF. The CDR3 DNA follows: TGTGCCAGCAGCTTGGAACAGGGGGCCTACGAGCAGTACTTC.

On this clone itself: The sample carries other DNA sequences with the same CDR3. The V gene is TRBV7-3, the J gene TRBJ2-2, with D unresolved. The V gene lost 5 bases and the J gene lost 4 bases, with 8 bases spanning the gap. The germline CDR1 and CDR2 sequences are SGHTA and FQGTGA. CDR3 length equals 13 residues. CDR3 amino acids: CASSRGGTGELFF. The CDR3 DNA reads TGTGCCAGCAGCCGAGGCGGCACCGGGGAGCTGTTTTTT.